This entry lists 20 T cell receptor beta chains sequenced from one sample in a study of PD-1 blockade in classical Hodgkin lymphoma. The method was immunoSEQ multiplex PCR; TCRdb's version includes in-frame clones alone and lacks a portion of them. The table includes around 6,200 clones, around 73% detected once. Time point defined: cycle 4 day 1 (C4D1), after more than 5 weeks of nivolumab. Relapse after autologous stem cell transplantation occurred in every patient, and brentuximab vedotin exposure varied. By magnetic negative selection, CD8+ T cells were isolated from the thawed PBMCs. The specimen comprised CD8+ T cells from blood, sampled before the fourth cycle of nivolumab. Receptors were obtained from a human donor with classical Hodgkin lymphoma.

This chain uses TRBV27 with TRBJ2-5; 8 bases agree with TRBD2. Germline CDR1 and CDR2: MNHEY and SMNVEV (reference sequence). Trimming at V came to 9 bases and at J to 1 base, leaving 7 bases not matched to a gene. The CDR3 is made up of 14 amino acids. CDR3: CASGDSGIQETQYF. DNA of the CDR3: TGTGCCAGTGGGGATAGCGGGATCCAAGAGACCCAGTACTTC.

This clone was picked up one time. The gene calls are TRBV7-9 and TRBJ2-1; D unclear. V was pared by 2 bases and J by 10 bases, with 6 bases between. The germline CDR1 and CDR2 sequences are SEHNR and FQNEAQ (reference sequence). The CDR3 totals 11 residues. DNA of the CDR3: TGTGCCAGCAGCTTAACGCCAGAGCAGTTCTTC. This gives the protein CASSLTPEQFF.

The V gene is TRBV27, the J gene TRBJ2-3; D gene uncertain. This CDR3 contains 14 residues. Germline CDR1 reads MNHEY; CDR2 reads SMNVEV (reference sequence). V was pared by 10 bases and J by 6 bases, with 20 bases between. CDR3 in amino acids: CAISPHKGGDTQYF. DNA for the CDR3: TGTGCCATTTCCCCCCACAAGGGTGGGGATACGCAGTATTTT.

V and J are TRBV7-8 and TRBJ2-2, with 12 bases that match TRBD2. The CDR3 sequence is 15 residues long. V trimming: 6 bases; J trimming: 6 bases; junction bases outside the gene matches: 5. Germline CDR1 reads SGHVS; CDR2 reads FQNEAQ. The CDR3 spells CASRRTSGESGELFF. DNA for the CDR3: TGTGCCAGCAGGCGGACTAGCGGGGAGTCCGGGGAGCTGTTTTTT.

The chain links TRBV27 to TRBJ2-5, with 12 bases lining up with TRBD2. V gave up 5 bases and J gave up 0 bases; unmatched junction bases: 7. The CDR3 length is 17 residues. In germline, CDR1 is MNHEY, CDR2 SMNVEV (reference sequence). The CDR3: CASSGFGTSGYQETQYF. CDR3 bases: TGTGCCAGCAGTGGATTCGGGACTAGCGGGTACCAAGAGACCCAGTACTTC.

The CDR3 DNA follows: TGTGCCAGCAGCTTAACGCACAGGAACACTGAAGCTTTCTTT. This sequence encodes CASSLTHRNTEAFF. This chain joins TRBV7-3 and TRBJ1-1, with D hard to call. CDR1 and CDR2 (germline): SGHTA, FQGTGA. The CDR3 length is 14 residues. Trimming removed 0 bases at V and 1 base at J, with 6 bases between.

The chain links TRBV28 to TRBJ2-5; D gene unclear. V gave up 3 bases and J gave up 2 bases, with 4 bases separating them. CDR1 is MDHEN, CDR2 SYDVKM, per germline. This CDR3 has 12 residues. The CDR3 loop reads CASSLGQETQYF. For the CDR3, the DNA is TGTGCCAGCAGTTTGGGTCAAGAGACCCAGTACTTC.

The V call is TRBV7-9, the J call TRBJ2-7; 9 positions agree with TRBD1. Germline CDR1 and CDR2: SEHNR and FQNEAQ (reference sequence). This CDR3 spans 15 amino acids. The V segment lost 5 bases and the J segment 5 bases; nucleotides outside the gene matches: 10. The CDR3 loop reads CASSPLTGGGNEQYF. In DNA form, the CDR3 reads TGTGCCAGCAGCCCCCTGACAGGGGGAGGTAACGAGCAGTACTTC.

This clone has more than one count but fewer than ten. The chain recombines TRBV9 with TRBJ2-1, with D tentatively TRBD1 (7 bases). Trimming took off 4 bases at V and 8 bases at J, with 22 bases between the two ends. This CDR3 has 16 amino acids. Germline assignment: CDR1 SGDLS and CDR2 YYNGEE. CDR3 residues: CASSPPGGTEFHEQFF. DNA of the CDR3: TGTGCCAGCAGCCCCCCAGGAGGGACAGAGTTCCATGAGCAGTTCTTC.

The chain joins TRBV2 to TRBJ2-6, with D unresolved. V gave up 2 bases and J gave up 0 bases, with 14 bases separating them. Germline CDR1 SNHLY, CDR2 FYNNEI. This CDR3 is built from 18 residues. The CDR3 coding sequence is TGTGCCAGCAGTGAACGTCAGGCCAGAGACTCTGGGGCCAACGTCCTGACTTTC. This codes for CASSERQARDSGANVLTF.

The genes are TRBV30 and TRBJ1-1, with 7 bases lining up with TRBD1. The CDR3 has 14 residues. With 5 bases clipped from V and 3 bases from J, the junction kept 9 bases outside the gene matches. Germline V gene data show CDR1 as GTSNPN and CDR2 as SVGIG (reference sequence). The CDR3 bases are TGTGCCTGGTCCCAGGGGGAGGGCTACACTGAAGCTTTCTTT. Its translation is CAWSQGEGYTEAFF.

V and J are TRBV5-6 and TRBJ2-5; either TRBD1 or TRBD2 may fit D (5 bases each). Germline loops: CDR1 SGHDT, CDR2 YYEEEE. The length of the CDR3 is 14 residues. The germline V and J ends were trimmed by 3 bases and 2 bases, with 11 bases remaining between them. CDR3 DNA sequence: TGTGCCAGCAGCTCGGGGCCGGAACAAGAGACCCAGTACTTC. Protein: CASSSGPEQETQYF.

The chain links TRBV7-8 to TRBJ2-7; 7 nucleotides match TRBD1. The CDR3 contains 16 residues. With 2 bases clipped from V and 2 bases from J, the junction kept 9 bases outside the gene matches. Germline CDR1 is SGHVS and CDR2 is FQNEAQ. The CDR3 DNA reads TGTGCCAGCAGCTTACCTCGGGACAGAAACACCTACGAGCAGTACTTC. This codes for CASSLPRDRNTYEQYF.

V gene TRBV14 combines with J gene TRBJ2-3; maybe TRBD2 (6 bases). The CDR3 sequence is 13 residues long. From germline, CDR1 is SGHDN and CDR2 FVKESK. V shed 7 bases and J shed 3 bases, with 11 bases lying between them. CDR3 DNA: TGTGCCAGCACGGGGGATCTGACAGATACGCAGTATTTT. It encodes CASTGDLTDTQYF.

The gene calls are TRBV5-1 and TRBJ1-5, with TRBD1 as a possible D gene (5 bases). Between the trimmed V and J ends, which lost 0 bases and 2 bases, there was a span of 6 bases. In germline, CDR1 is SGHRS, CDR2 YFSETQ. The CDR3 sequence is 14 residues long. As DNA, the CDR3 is TGCGCCAGCAGCTTGGAAGGGGGCAATCAGCCCCAGCATTTT. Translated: CASSLEGGNQPQHF.

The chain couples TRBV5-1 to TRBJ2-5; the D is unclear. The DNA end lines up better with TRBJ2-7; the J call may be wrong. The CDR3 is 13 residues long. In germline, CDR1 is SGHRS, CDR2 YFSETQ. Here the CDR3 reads CASRVETLYEQYF. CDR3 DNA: TGCGCCAGCAGAGTTGAGACACTCTACGAGCAGTACTTC.

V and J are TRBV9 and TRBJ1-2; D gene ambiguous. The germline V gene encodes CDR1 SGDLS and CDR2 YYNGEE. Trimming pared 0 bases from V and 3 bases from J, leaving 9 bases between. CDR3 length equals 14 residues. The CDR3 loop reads CASSVVAADYGYTF. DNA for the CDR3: TGTGCCAGCAGCGTAGTCGCGGCAGACTATGGCTACACCTTC.

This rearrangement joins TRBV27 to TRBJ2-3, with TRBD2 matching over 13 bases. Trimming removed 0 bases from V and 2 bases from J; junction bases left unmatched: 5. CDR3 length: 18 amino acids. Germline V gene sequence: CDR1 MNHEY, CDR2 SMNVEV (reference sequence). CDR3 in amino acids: CASSLSPGLAGYTDTQYF. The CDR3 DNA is TGTGCCAGCAGTTTATCCCCGGGACTAGCGGGGTACACAGATACGCAGTATTTT.

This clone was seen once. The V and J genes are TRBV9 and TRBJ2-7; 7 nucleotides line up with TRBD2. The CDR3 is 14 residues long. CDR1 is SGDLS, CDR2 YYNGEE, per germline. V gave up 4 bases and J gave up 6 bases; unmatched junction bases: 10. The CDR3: CASSTGRQGREQYF. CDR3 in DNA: TGTGCCAGCAGCACCGGGAGGCAGGGCCGCGAGCAGTACTTC.

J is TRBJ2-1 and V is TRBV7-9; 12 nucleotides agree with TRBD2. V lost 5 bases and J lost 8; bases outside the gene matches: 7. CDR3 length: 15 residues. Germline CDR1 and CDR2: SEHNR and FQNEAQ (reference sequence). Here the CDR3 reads CASSQTSGRVDEQFF. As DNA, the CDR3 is TGTGCCAGCAGCCAGACTAGCGGGAGAGTAGATGAGCAGTTCTTC.